This TCR beta chain derives from a study of cytomegalovirus exposure and HLA in healthy donors. Study-wide results and caveats: Associated with HLA alleles at 0.05 false discovery rate in a later analysis were about 17,000 TCR beta sequences. Later, an analysis showed that TCR beta chains associated with HLA were more clonally expanded than others that were equally common.

As to this clone: What it recognizes is unknown.

The PCR employed 60 Vbeta primers together with 13 Jbeta primers. Sequenced by immunoSEQ multiplex PCR; TCRdb stores in-frame clones only, minus some. This sample's table has 150,000 to 200,000 clones. Specimen: PBMCs. This receptor was obtained from a man younger than 40 in good health and CMV-seronegative.

CDR3 sequence: CASSKRTSGSTDTQYF. In nucleotides, the CDR3 is TGTGCCAGTAGTAAAAGGACTAGCGGGAGTACAGATACGCAGTATTTT. The chain employs TRBV19 and TRBJ2-3; 13 bases are a match to TRBD2. V trimming: 4 bases; J trimming: 3 bases; junction bases outside the gene matches: 4. This CDR3 has 16 amino acids. The germline gives CDR1 LNHDA, CDR2 SQIVND (reference sequence).